The following is a TCR beta chain sequence with its context. This clonotype was counted many times. Its cognate antigen has yet to be identified. One base away there is no much larger clone; base qualities are not given. As encoded in the germline V gene, CDR1 is LGHNT while CDR2 is FRNRAP. After removal of 3 bases from V and 4 bases from J, the junction retains 8 bases not matched to a gene. Reading from cysteine to phenylalanine, the CDR3 counts 15 amino acids. CDR3 DNA only is kept here, 45 bases in frame from base 1. For repertoire sequencing, TCR beta CDR3 regions were amplified from RNA transcripts. A first-round RT-PCR used HTBI primers with the Qiagen OneStep RT-PCR kit, followed by a second-round multiplex PCR, size selection and purification. The libraries underwent paired-end sequencing with 100 bp reads on an Illumina HiSeq2000. As for the original processing: SOAPnuke was used to process the reads, removing any read that contained adapters or uncalled bases, had a mean Phred below 15, or lacked an exact match to the constant primer or identifier. COPE v1.2.5 was used to merge high-quality paired reads. Each unique nucleotide sequence was defined as a clonotype, and clonotypes were aligned to IMGT TRB V, D and J references with MiTCR v1.1. Analysis was restricted to V-J combinations with a frequency above 0.0001, which covered 99.2% of repertoires. For each V-J combination, a TCR clonal expansion and chaos score was defined as the ratio of F50 clonal expansion to chaos observed in the TCRdist matrix. Welch's t-statistics and random forest were used to reduce the features to 10 to 15 V-J combinations, which were then used as input to a naive Bayes classifier. Thyroid-blood repertoire similarity was quantified with the Morisita-Horn index. Using fastp at Q25 and MiXCR, TCRdb reprocessed the public reads and kept productive beta chains. Rows matching on CDR3 protein sequence are summarized as one entry with the most common DNA and genes. Clone size and V and J calls follow TCRdb, not the original study. The sample yields a few hundred thousand distinct CDR3 sequences; 15% were counted once. The biggest ten clones account for approximately 7% of the sample.

The entry originates in a study of Graves' ophthalmopathy and Graves' hyperthyroidism (dated by TCRdb to 2016 to 2019). At the level of the whole study: Peripheral blood was collected before any treatment was given, at the time of initial diagnosis. TCR beta repertoire signatures were used to distinguish Graves' ophthalmopathy from Graves' hyperthyroidism and to predict progression to ophthalmopathy. In total, approximately 130 blood samples were TCR-sequenced: around 42 ophthalmopathy, roughly 77 hyperthyroidism and about 17 hyperthyroidism-to-ophthalmopathy patients. To explore V-J signatures that separate ophthalmopathy from hyperthyroidism, a discovery set of 95 to 100 patients was enrolled, consisting of under 50 with ophthalmopathy and around 60 with stable hyperthyroidism. The independent validation cohort included under 20 hyperthyroidism patients plus 17 patients who later progressed from hyperthyroidism to ophthalmopathy. T-cell repertoires of thyroid tissue and blood were compared in over 5 hyperthyroidism patients. Following sampling, methimazole starting at 30 mg daily was administered to hyperthyroidism patients, and high-dose intravenous methylprednisolone was administered to ophthalmopathy patients. The roughly 94 discovery patients were randomly split 7:3 into training and test sets.

Results the study describes overall, beyond this receptor: In validation, the model predicted ophthalmopathy progression with roughly 68% sensitivity and roughly 78% specificity; some 13 predicted patients were CT-confirmed with GO in a median of about 6.2 months. In cross-validation, the 13-signature model distinguished ophthalmopathy from stable hyperthyroidism with 87.88% sensitivity and about 81% specificity, while in the test set the corresponding values were around 79% and 71%. Sample size was not predetermined statistically, and investigators were not blinded to group allocation. Most expanded thyroid clonotypes with frequency above 0.001 were also detected in blood, suggesting blood repertoires may reflect the thyroid immune response.

A patient counted as having stable hyperthyroidism if there was no progression to ophthalmopathy within 18 months of follow-up. The hyperthyroidism patients were 18 to 65 years old and newly diagnosed, with a disease duration of less than 2 months. Patients were excluded if they had other autoimmune diseases, uncontrolled infections, pregnancy or lactation. Diagnosis was based on clinical symptoms, serum thyroxine, TRAb, thyroid ultrasound and orbital computed tomography. PBMCs were isolated from 7.5 to 10 ml of fresh peripheral blood by Ficoll-Paque density gradient centrifugation. Total RNA was extracted using Trizol reagent, and RNA quality was checked on an Agilent 2100 Bioanalyzer.

The TCR was taken from a woman younger than 30 with stable Graves' hyperthyroidism. Donor details come from another sample of the same person, matched by shared clones. Material for sequencing was peripheral blood. This sequence uses TRBV12-5 and TRBJ2-7, with 8 bases matching TRBD2. At the DNA level, the sequence is TGTGCTAGTGGTTTAGGTAGCGGGGAGACGTACGAGCAGTACTTC. Translated, this gives CASGLGSGETYEQYF.